This T cell receptor beta chain was observed in a study of T cell responses to AZD1222 COVID-19 vaccine. Some clones are missing from TCRdb's copy, which holds only in-frame ones; the method was immunoSEQ multiplex PCR. The table lists some 130,000 clones, about 82% of them singletons. Overall study results and limits: Seropositive at baseline were only a handful of AZD1222 recipients. Clonal diversity was possibly underestimated; the donors were predominantly white British and more often female.

The CDR3 is 15 residues long. The V gene's germline CDR1 is SGHTA and CDR2 FQGNSA. V was clipped by 5 bases and J by 1 base; unmatched bases: 5. Concerning this clone itself: Its antigen remains unknown.

This clonotype was sampled from an adult who received the MenACWY meningococcal vaccine as a control. The chain combines TRBV7-2 with TRBJ2-7; 10 bases match TRBD2. Sequences were derived from peripheral blood, sampled 28 days after the second dose of the MenACWY control vaccine. This chain's CDR3 is CASSRTSGESYEQYF. CDR3 DNA: TGTGCCAGCAGCAGAACTAGCGGGGAATCCTACGAGCAGTACTTC.